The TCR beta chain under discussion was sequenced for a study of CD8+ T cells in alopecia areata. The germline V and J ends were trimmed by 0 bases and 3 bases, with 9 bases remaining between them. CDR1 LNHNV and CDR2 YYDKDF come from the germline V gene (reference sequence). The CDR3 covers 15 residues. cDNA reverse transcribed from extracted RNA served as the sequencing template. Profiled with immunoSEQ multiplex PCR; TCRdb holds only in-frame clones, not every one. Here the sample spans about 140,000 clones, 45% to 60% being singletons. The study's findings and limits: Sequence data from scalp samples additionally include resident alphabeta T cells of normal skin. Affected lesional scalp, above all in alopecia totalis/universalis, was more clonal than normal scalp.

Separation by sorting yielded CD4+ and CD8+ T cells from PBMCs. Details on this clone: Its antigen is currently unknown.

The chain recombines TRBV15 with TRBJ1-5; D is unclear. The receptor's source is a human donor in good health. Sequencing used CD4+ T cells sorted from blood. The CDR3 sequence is CATSRDWRANQPQHF. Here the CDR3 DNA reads TGTGCCACCAGCAGAGATTGGAGAGCCAATCAGCCCCAGCATTTT. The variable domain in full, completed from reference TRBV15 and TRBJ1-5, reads DAMVIQNPRYQVTQFGKPVTLSCSQTLNHNVMYWYQQKSSQAPKLLFHYYDKDFNNEADTPDNFQSRRPNTSFCFLDIRSPGLGDTAMYLCATSRDWRANQPQHFGDGTRLSIL.